The present T cell receptor (beta chain) was sequenced within a study of human T cells and chemical hapten exposure. The overall study: For the roughly 26-week duration of the study, patients were given weekly doses of diphenylcyclopropenone on the scalp. The study, taken as a whole, reports: Counts of TCRs expanded at PT1 correlated positively with patch test score. In comparison with controls, expanded TCRs gave rise to a significantly larger number of large CDR3 similarity clusters.

Using its own MiXCR run on the RACE reads, TCRdb lists one record per CDR3 protein. Here the sample spans some 170,000 distinct CDR3 sequences, about 30% being singletons. The CDR3 loop spans 15 amino acids. Germline CDR1 reads SGHVS; CDR2 reads FQNEAQ. J gave up 6 bases and V 5 bases, and 6 bases lay outside the gene matches. A few counts support this clonotype. What it recognizes is unknown. Time point in this sample: patch test 3, about 24 weeks after DPC sensitization. Treatment reported: therapeutic diphenylcyclopropenone sensitization with weekly scalp DPC. V and J are TRBV7-8 and TRBJ1-5; 11 bases match TRBD1. Sample: whole blood, taken in connection with sensitization to the hapten diphenylcyclopropenone (DPC). The clonotype comes from a woman under 30 with alopecia areata. Some clones in this sample may be carry-over from other donors' samples. The CDR3 reads CASSQDRGPSQPQHF. The CDR3 bases are TGTGCCAGCAGCCAGGACAGGGGGCCTAGTCAGCCCCAGCATTTT.